One sample yielded the 32 T cell receptor beta chains listed below, sequenced in a study of T cells after yellow fever vaccination. TCRdb used MiXCR to reprocess the 5' RACE reads, holding one entry per CDR3 protein. Among 310,000 or so distinct CDR3 sequences, around 7% were seen once, and the ten largest hold 15% to 20%. The sequencing here drew on PBMCs, taken roughly 46 days after the first yellow fever vaccination. These receptors all stem from a man between 18 and 29 years old who received the YFV17D yellow fever vaccine.

The V gene is TRBV6-5, the J gene TRBJ2-1, with TRBD2 identical over 8 bases. This CDR3 spans 15 amino acids. V shed 2 bases and J 3 bases; nucleotides not matched to a gene: 3. Germline CDR1 MNHEY, CDR2 SVGAGI. The CDR3 DNA follows: TGTGCCAGCAGTTACCGGAGCGGGGGCTACAATGAGCAGTTCTTC. The encoded protein is CASSYRSGGYNEQFF.

This clonotype was recorded a few times. This chain uses TRBV5-4 with TRBJ2-2, with 8 positions matching TRBD2. Germline loops: CDR1 SGHNT, CDR2 YYREEE (reference sequence). There are 15 residues in the CDR3. Trimming cost V 9 bases and J 2 bases; bases outside gene matches: 9. The CDR3 nucleotides are TGTGCCACCGGACCCGGGACTAGAAACACCGGGGAGCTGTTTTTT. It specifies CATGPGTRNTGELFF.

This clonotype was counted only a few times. The V call is TRBV5-6, the J call TRBJ2-7; D gene unclear. The germline CDR1 and CDR2 sequences are SGHDT and YYEEEE. This CDR3 has 12 residues. The V end was cut by 3 bases, the J end by 3 bases, with 7 bases between. The CDR3 coding sequence is TGTGCCAGCAGCTGGAACAGCTACGAGCAGTACGTC. It yields the protein CASSWNSYEQYV.

This rearrangement joins TRBV7-6 to TRBJ1-1; D gene uncertain. There are 13 residues in the CDR3. The germline V gene encodes CDR1 SGHVS and CDR2 FNYEAQ. Trimming removed 2 bases from V and 7 bases from J, with 11 bases in between. CDR3 amino acids: CASSLRVAGEAFF. CDR3 in DNA: TGTGCCAGCAGCTTAAGGGTAGCTGGTGAAGCTTTCTTT.

This clonotype was counted many times. CDR3 bases: TGCAGTGCTCCCTCCGGGAATGAGCAGTTCTTC. It is translated as CSAPSGNEQFF. The rearrangement joins TRBV20-1 to TRBJ2-1; D not resolved. Trimming took off 5 bases at V and 7 bases at J, with 9 bases between the two ends. This CDR3 region has 11 residues. The germline gives CDR1 DFQATT, CDR2 SNEGSKA (reference sequence).

The chain joins TRBV5-3 to TRBJ2-7; D gene unclear. TRBV5-3 qualifies as an ORF whose function is uncertain. The CDR3 runs to 13 residues. V lost 9 bases and J 6 bases, leaving 19 bases between the germline ends. Here the CDR3 DNA reads TGTGCCAACAGTTATTGGATGCCCTTCGAGCAGTACTTC. It encodes CANSYWMPFEQYF.

This clonotype was seen ten or more times. V and J are TRBV24-1 and TRBJ2-5, with TRBD1 identical over 7 bases. Germline trimming cut 1 base from V and 5 bases from J; bases unmatched to any gene: 3. Germline CDR1 reads KGHDR; CDR2 reads SFDVKD. The length of the CDR3 is 14 residues. The CDR3 here is CATSDLGGGETQYF. The CDR3 coding sequence is TGTGCCACCAGTGATTTAGGGGGCGGGGAGACCCAGTACTTC.

The chain combines TRBV27 with TRBJ2-7, with 8 nucleotides matching TRBD1. The CDR3 loop spans 13 amino acids. V dropped 5 bases and J dropped 4; count of bases not matched to a gene: 4. Per germline, CDR1 MNHEY and CDR2 SMNVEV (reference sequence). CDR3 bases: TGTGCCAGCAGTCCCTGGACAGGGTACGAGCAGTACTTC. Amino acids: CASSPWTGYEQYF.

The chain employs TRBV6-2 or TRBV6-3 and TRBJ1-1; D is unclear. CDR1 and CDR2 (germline): MNHEY, SVGEGT. The CDR3 extends over 11 amino acids. Trimming took 5 bases from V and 7 from J, leaving 8 bases between them. The CDR3 region has the DNA TGTGCCAGCAGTACGGGAGTTGAAGCTTTCTTT. Its translation: CASSTGVEAFF.

This clonotype has a count of ten or more. CDR3 sequence reads: CASSLGGTVNTEAFF. The CDR3 region has the DNA TGCGCCAGCAGCTTGGGGGGGACGGTGAACACTGAAGCTTTCTTT. This chain connects TRBV5-1 to TRBJ1-1; D might be TRBD1 (5 bases). Looked up from germline, CDR1 is SGHRS and CDR2 is YFSETQ. This CDR3 spans 15 amino acids. V was cut by 0 bases and J by 0 bases, with 9 bases left in between.

This clonotype was picked up a small number of times. This chain connects TRBV12-3 or TRBV12-4 to TRBJ2-3; D unclear. The CDR3 spans 15 residues. Trimming pared 6 bases from V and 4 bases from J, leaving 17 bases between. CDR3 in amino acids: CASSPPGGSADTQYF. The CDR3, as DNA: TGTGCCAGCAGCCCTCCTGGTGGTTCAGCAGATACGCAGTATTTT.

This sequence joins TRBV6-2 or TRBV6-3 and TRBJ1-1, with TRBD1 matching 7 bases. This CDR3 is built from 13 residues. Germline CDR1 reads MNHEY; CDR2 reads SVGEGT. The J segment lost 0 bases and the V segment lost 8 bases, leaving 3 bases of the junction unmatched. The CDR3 here is CASYRGMNTEAFF. As DNA, the CDR3 is TGTGCCAGCTACAGGGGAATGAACACTGAAGCTTTCTTT.

This clonotype came up a few times. The chain is built from TRBV29-1 and TRBJ1-4; D uncertain. This CDR3 region has 13 residues. Trimming took 7 bases from V and 10 from J, leaving 19 bases between them. CDR1 is SQVTM and CDR2 is ANQGSEA in the germline V gene. The chain's CDR3 is CSASSHDGLKLFF. The CDR3 DNA follows: TGCAGCGCTAGTTCCCACGACGGATTAAAACTGTTTTTT.

This chain links TRBV27 with TRBJ2-2; weak D call: TRBD2 (6 bases). Germline-derived CDR1 and CDR2 are MNHEY and SMNVEV (reference sequence). V was clipped by 8 bases and J by 6 bases, with 10 bases between them. The CDR3 sequence is 12 residues long. CDR3 nucleotides: TGTGCCAGCCGCCCTAGCGCCGGGGAGCTGTTTTTT. This gives the protein CASRPSAGELFF.

The J gene is TRBJ2-5, the V gene TRBV5-1, with D perhaps TRBD2 (6 bases). CDR1 is SGHRS and CDR2 is YFSETQ in the germline V gene. The V and J ends lost 2 bases and 0 bases respectively, with 17 bases between them. The CDR3 runs to 17 residues. The CDR3 is CASSFGVMRGDQETQYF. CDR3 DNA sequence: TGCGCCAGCAGCTTTGGGGTCATGCGGGGAGACCAAGAGACCCAGTACTTC.

J is TRBJ1-2 and V is TRBV18; no firm D call. Germline V gene sequence: CDR1 KGHSH, CDR2 LQKENI. The CDR3 consists of 14 residues. V lost 2 bases and J 4 bases, leaving 11 bases between the germline ends. The CDR3 spells CASSPVQDSYGYTF. The CDR3 bases are TGTGCCAGCTCACCAGTCCAGGACTCCTATGGCTACACCTTC.

This clonotype was found a few times. One end of the junction fails to match germline, which may point to a read error. The V gene is TRBV11-2, the J gene TRBJ2-3; D possibly matches TRBD1 or TRBD2 (5 bases each). This CDR3 spans 12 amino acids. Germline V CDR1 and CDR2: SGHAT, FQNNGV. The CDR3 DNA follows: TGTGCCAGCAGCTTAGGGGGACGGAGGTCGGATTTT. This gives the protein CASSLGGRRSDF. The full variable domain, rest sourced from reference TRBV11-2 and TRBJ2-3, is EAGVAQSPRYKIIEKRQSVAFWCNPISGHATLYWYQQILGQGPKLLIQFQNNGVVDDSQLPKDRFSAERLKGVDSTLKIQPAKLEDSAVYLCASSLGGRRSDFGPGTRLTVL.

V and J are TRBV19 and TRBJ1-1; D not certain. CDR3 size: 13 residues. Germline V lookup: CDR1 LNHDA, CDR2 SQIVND (reference sequence). The ends were cut back, 6 bases at V and 5 bases at J, with 13 bases in the middle. The DNA for the CDR3 is TGTGCCAGTAGCCGCCGGGGTGGGACTGAAGCTTTCTTT. Translation: CASSRRGGTEAFF. Drawing the rest from reference TRBV19 and TRBJ1-1, the complete variable domain is DGGITQSPKYLFRKEGQNVTLSCEQNLNHDAMYWYRQDPGQGLRLIYYSQIVNDFQKGDIAEGYSVSREKKESFPLTVTSAQKNPTAFYLCASSRRGGTEAFFGQGTRLTVV.

This clonotype was counted between two and nine times. Relative to the germline gene, one junction end is altered; a read error may explain this. The rearrangement links TRBV18 to TRBJ2-4; the D gene is possibly TRBD2 (6 bases). The CDR3 spans 11 residues. CDR1 and CDR2 (germline): KGHSH, LQKENI. The CDR3 nucleotides are TGTGCCAGCTCACCGGGGGACTTTTGGGCTTTC. This translates into CASSPGDFWAF.

The CDR3 DNA is TGTGCCAGCAGAGAATTGACAGGGGAGACCCAGTACTTC. Amino acid sequence: CASRELTGETQYF. The chain couples TRBV2 to TRBJ2-5; 7 bases are shared with TRBD1. J lost 5 bases, V lost 6 bases, and 6 bases had no gene match. Germline CDR1 reads SNHLY; CDR2 reads FYNNEI. The CDR3 is made up of 13 amino acids.

This clonotype showed up just a few times. The chain joins TRBV15 to TRBJ1-6; D not certain. CDR3 length: 13 amino acids. The germline gives CDR1 LNHNV, CDR2 YYDKDF (reference sequence). Trimming pared 8 bases from V and 0 bases from J, leaving 5 bases between. CDR3 nucleotide sequence: TGTGCCACCGAAGGCTCCTATAATTCACCCCTCCACTTT. This encodes CATEGSYNSPLHF.

The table lists this clonotype with a few counts. The chain combines TRBV7-2 with TRBJ2-7; TRBD1 agrees at 9 bases. The V gene end was trimmed by 1 base and the J gene end by 7 bases; junction bases not matched to a gene: 8. There are 15 residues in the CDR3. Germline V gene data show CDR1 as SGHTA and CDR2 as FQGNSA. This CDR3 is CASSLDRGHTLEQYF. The CDR3 DNA reads TGTGCCAGCAGCTTAGACAGGGGGCACACGCTTGAGCAGTACTTC.

The chain employs TRBV7-8 and TRBJ2-3, with 8 bases that match TRBD1. The length of the CDR3 is 17 residues. CDR1 is SGHVS, CDR2 FQNEAQ, per germline. With V trimmed by 2 bases and J by 3 bases, 10 bases remained unmatched. The CDR3 DNA reads as TGTGCCAGCAGCTTATCGGAATTCGACAGGGGTACAGATACGCAGTATTTT. Protein sequence: CASSLSEFDRGTDTQYF. Supplemented by reference TRBV7-8 and TRBJ2-3, the full variable domain reads GAGVSQSPRYKVAKRGQDVALRCDPISGHVSLFWYQQALGQGPEFLTYFQNEAQLDKSGLPSDRFFAERPEGSVSTLKIQRTQQEDSAVYLCASSLSEFDRGTDTQYFGPGTRLTVL.

This clonotype was picked up a small number of times. The gene calls are TRBV18 and TRBJ2-7; 12 bases are a match to TRBD1. Trimming removed 3 bases from V and 4 bases from J; junction bases left unmatched: 4. The CDR3 runs to 15 residues. Germline V gene data show CDR1 as KGHSH and CDR2 as LQKENI. The DNA of the CDR3 is TGTGCCAGCTCACCGGGACAGGGGGCTCGATACGAGCAGTACGTC. This sequence encodes CASSPGQGARYEQYV.

This clonotype was detected a few times. This rearrangement joins TRBV6-5 to TRBJ2-1; TRBD1 matches 10 bases. J gave up 7 bases and V 5 bases, and 5 bases lay outside the gene matches. The CDR3 totals 14 residues. The germline gives CDR1 MNHEY, CDR2 SVGAGI. CDR3 DNA: TGTGCCAGCAGTCCGACAGGGGGCCGGAATGAGCAGTTCTTC. Translating it yields CASSPTGGRNEQFF.

The chain uses TRBV27 and TRBJ1-2; D is unclear. V shed 3 bases and J shed 4 bases, with 9 bases lying between them. Germline values: CDR1 MNHEY, CDR2 SMNVEV (reference sequence). The CDR3 sequence is 13 residues long. The CDR3 sequence is CASSFGGAYGYTF. CDR3 coding DNA: TGTGCCAGCAGTTTCGGTGGTGCCTATGGCTACACCTTC.

V and J are TRBV7-8 and TRBJ1-2, with 7 bases identical to TRBD1. The CDR3 sequence is 16 residues long. V lost 1 base to trimming and J lost 4 bases; unmatched junction nucleotides: 9. The germline V gene encodes CDR1 SGHVS and CDR2 FQNEAQ. CDR3 protein: CASSLGTGAGSYGYTF. In nucleotides, the CDR3 is TGTGCCAGCAGCTTAGGGACAGGCGCGGGAAGCTATGGCTACACCTTC.

The chain has TRBV12-3 or TRBV12-4 and TRBJ1-5; D unresolved. V was cut by 6 bases and J by 4 bases, with 13 bases left in between. The CDR3 covers 14 residues. CDR3 sequence (DNA): TGTGCCAGCAGGATTACGGCCGGGAATCAGCCCCAGCATTTT. Translating gives CASRITAGNQPQHF.

The chain uses TRBV5-1 and TRBJ2-2; D is undetermined. The CDR3 is 17 residues long. The germline V gene encodes CDR1 SGHRS and CDR2 YFSETQ. Trimming left V 6 bases short and J 0 bases short, with 18 bases between. The CDR3 DNA is TGCGCCAGCAACGAACTTACCTCTTTGGCGAACACCGGGGAGCTGTTTTTT. Translation: CASNELTSLANTGELFF.

The sample holds a few counts of this clonotype. The gene calls are TRBV6-1 and TRBJ2-7; D is possibly TRBD1 or TRBD2 (5 bases each). Germline CDR1 MNHNS, CDR2 SASEGT. The CDR3 contains 14 residues. Trimming cost V 6 bases and J 2 bases, with 14 bases left between them. The CDR3 nucleotides read TGTGCCAGCAGAAGCCTACGGGGACCCTACGAGCAGTACTTC. It is translated as CASRSLRGPYEQYF.

In its sample, this clonotype was seen many times. This rearrangement joins TRBV24-1 to TRBJ2-1; perhaps D is TRBD1 or TRBD2 (5 bases each). V lost 9 bases and J lost 0, with 11 bases in between. CDR3 length equals 14 residues. Germline V gene lookup returns CDR1 KGHDR and CDR2 SFDVKD. CDR3 bases: TGTGCCACCGGGGACCGCAGCTCCTACAATGAGCAGTTCTTC. The encoded protein is CATGDRSSYNEQFF.

This clonotype was observed a handful of times. The genes are TRBV18 and TRBJ2-7; TRBD1 is a possible D gene (5 bases). V lost 1 base, J lost 2 bases, and 9 bases lay in between. The CDR3 length is 14 residues. Germline CDR1 is KGHSH and CDR2 is LQKENI. CDR3 DNA sequence: TGTGCCAGCTCACCACAGGGGTCCCCCTACGAGCAGTACGTC. Its protein product is CASSPQGSPYEQYV.